The TCR beta chain described here comes from a study of blood T cell repertoires in COVID-19. Turning to the study itself: Samples representing acute and convalescent COVID-19 were sourced from the United States, Italy and Spain. Sample material is recorded as cDNA or gDNA derived from T cells, B-cell-depleted T cells, or PBMCs.

The CDR3 is made up of 17 amino acids. V trimming: 4 bases; J trimming: 0 bases; junction bases outside the gene matches: 9. Germline V gives CDR1 MNHEY, CDR2 SMNVEV (reference sequence). Produced via immunoSEQ multiplex PCR; TCRdb's table is partial and in-frame only. The data show roughly 250,000 clones, 80% to 90% seen once. Cohorts were assigned according to the clinical history that participants reported. The TCR was taken from a woman between 25 and 40 years old who had recovered from COVID-19. Sequenced: PBMCs or T cells enriched from blood (not recorded which). The chain employs TRBV27 and TRBJ2-1; the match to TRBD2 covers 7 bases. The CDR3 reads CASSSSTSASSYNEQFF. CDR3 nucleotide sequence: TGTGCCAGCAGTTCCTCCACTAGCGCTAGCTCCTACAATGAGCAGTTCTTC.